The 6 T cell receptor beta chains below all came from one sample that was sequenced in a study of PD-1 blockade in classical Hodgkin lymphoma. Libraries were prepared by immunoSEQ multiplex PCR; TCRdb keeps only in-frame clonotypes and omits some of them. This table holds approximately 98,000 clones, 70% to 90% found once. Every one of the patients relapsed after autologous stem cell transplantation (brentuximab vedotin exposure was variable). Here the sequenced sample was peripheral blood mononuclear cells (PBMCs), taken before the second cycle of nivolumab. The receptors here all came from a human donor with classical Hodgkin lymphoma.

The chain combines TRBV18 with TRBJ2-1; TRBD1 agrees at 9 bases. There are 15 residues in the CDR3. Germline V gene sequence: CDR1 KGHSH, CDR2 LQKENI. V lost 3 bases to trimming and J lost 4 bases; unmatched junction nucleotides: 4. CDR3 in DNA: TGTGCCAGCTCACCGGGGACAGGGTTGTACAATGAGCAGTTCTTC. Translating gives CASSPGTGLYNEQFF.

This rearrangement joins TRBV7-9 to TRBJ2-7; possibly TRBD2 for D (7 bases). The germline V gene encodes CDR1 SEHNR and CDR2 FQNEAQ (reference sequence). The CDR3 has 15 amino acids. With 1 base removed from V and 4 bases from J, the gap between germline ends came to 14 bases. The CDR3 loop is CASSLGAGARYEQYF. As DNA, the CDR3 is TGTGCCAGCAGCTTAGGGGCGGGGGCGAGATACGAGCAGTACTTC.

The gene calls are TRBV11-1 and TRBJ1-2, with a tentative D call TRBD1 (6 bases). With 5 bases removed from V and 4 bases from J, the gap between germline ends came to 11 bases. This CDR3 is built from 13 residues. The germline V gene encodes CDR1 SGHAT and CDR2 FQDESV (reference sequence). CDR3 sequence reads: CASSADRSYGYTF. DNA for the CDR3: TGTGCCAGCAGCGCCGACAGGTCCTATGGCTACACCTTC.

Points on this clone: One end of the junction does not line up with germline, which may come from a read error. This sequence joins TRBV18 and TRBJ1-1; D perhaps matches TRBD1 (5 bases). The CDR3 has 15 amino acids. Germline values: CDR1 KGHSH, CDR2 LQKENI. DNA of the CDR3: TGTGCCAGCTCACCAAACCGGGACCGTAACAGTGAAGCTTTCTTT. Amino acids: CASSPNRDRNSEAFF.

V gene TRBV2 combines with J gene TRBJ2-7, with TRBD2 matching 7 bases. The CDR3 totals 12 residues. J gave up 11 bases and V 3 bases, and 7 bases lay outside the gene matches. Germline CDR1 reads SNHLY; CDR2 reads FYNNEI. CDR3 protein: CASSDAGDYKYF. Here the CDR3 DNA reads TGTGCCAGCAGTGACGCGGGAGATTATAAGTACTTC.

This rearrangement joins TRBV6-5 to TRBJ2-7, with D perhaps matching TRBD1 (6 bases). Trimming stripped 6 bases from V and 5 bases from J, with 17 bases between. The CDR3 is 14 amino acids. From germline, CDR1 is MNHEY and CDR2 SVGAGI. The CDR3 nucleotides read TGTGCCAGCAGGGGAAGGGGGAAGGGGAACGAGCAGTACTTC. Translation: CASRGRGKGNEQYF.